The 19 T cell receptor beta chains below come from one sample, sequenced in a study of cytotoxic CD8 clonotypes in ibrutinib-treated CLL. Produced via immunoSEQ multiplex PCR; TCRdb's table is partial and in-frame only. The sample lists over 100,000 clones, around 85% seen once, with approximately 2% in the top ten. Sequenced material: PBMCs, taken after 24 months of ibrutinib treatment. Every receptor here comes from a human donor with chronic lymphocytic leukemia.

This clone was detected a few times. This rearrangement joins TRBV28 to TRBJ1-4; D gene ambiguous. Between the trimmed V and J ends, which lost 7 bases and 5 bases, there was a span of 5 bases. Germline loops: CDR1 MDHEN, CDR2 SYDVKM. The CDR3 extends over 11 amino acids. The CDR3 region has the DNA TGTGCCAGCACCCAAAATGAAAAACTGTTTTTT. Its translation: CASTQNEKLFF.

The V and J genes are TRBV20-1 and TRBJ2-3; D is uncertain. The CDR3 contains 11 residues. Germline-derived CDR1 and CDR2 are DFQATT and SNEGSKA (reference sequence). Trimming stripped 5 bases from V and 9 bases from J, with 12 bases between. CDR3 sequence (DNA): TGCAGTGCTCCAGTGGCGAGCACGCAGTATTTT. Amino acid sequence: CSAPVASTQYF.

The rearrangement uses TRBV6-5 and TRBJ1-4, with D possibly being TRBD1 (5 bases). The CDR3 runs to 13 residues. The germline CDR1 and CDR2 sequences are MNHEY and SVGAGI. The germline V and J ends were trimmed by 6 bases and 8 bases, with 13 bases remaining between them. The CDR3 nucleotides are TGTGCCAGCAGCCGGGCAGGGAGAGAAAAACTGTTTTTT. Translated: CASSRAGREKLFF.

J is TRBJ2-7 and V is TRBV5-1; D unclear. The CDR3 length is 13 residues. Trimming cost V 0 bases and J 1 base, with 5 bases left between them. The germline CDR1 and CDR2 sequences are SGHRS and YFSETQ. CDR3 nucleotide sequence: TGCGCCAGCAGCTTGGGGGCGTCCTACGAGCAGTACTTC. Its protein product is CASSLGASYEQYF.

The V gene is TRBV10-3, the J gene TRBJ2-5; TRBD2 might be the D (7 bases). CDR1 is ENHRY and CDR2 is SYGVKD in the germline V gene. CDR3 length equals 15 residues. The ends were cut back, 4 bases at V and 4 bases at J, with 16 bases in the middle. The CDR3 coding sequence is TGTGCCATCAGTGGCCGAGGGGGAGGGGGAGAGACCCAGTACTTC. It is translated as CAISGRGGGGETQYF.

Here the CDR3 reads CASRVSTSTDTQYF. For the CDR3, the DNA is TGTGCCAGCCGCGTTTCCACTAGCACAGATACGCAGTATTTT. This chain uses TRBV19 with TRBJ2-3; D is unresolved. This CDR3 region has 14 residues. Trimming took 9 bases from V and 0 from J, leaving 13 bases between them. Germline values: CDR1 LNHDA, CDR2 SQIVND (reference sequence).

The chain recombines TRBV7-9 with TRBJ1-2, with 7 bases fitting TRBD1. The CDR3 has 15 residues. The germline V gene encodes CDR1 SEHNR and CDR2 FQNEAQ (reference sequence). The V and J ends lost 5 bases and 2 bases, in that order; junction bases with no gene match: 8. This chain's CDR3 is CASSTRQGRNYGYTF. The CDR3 DNA sequence: TGTGCCAGCAGCACTAGACAGGGTCGGAACTATGGCTACACCTTC.

This clone was observed a handful of times. V and J are TRBV28 and TRBJ1-5, with D perhaps TRBD1 (6 bases). Deletions cut 2 bases from V and 7 bases from J, with 15 bases between. The germline CDR1 and CDR2 sequences are MDHEN and SYDVKM. The CDR3 runs 15 residues. The chain's CDR3 is CASSLMGGRGQPQHF. As DNA, the CDR3 is TGTGCCAGCAGTTTAATGGGGGGGCGAGGGCAGCCCCAGCATTTT. The full variable domain, rest sourced from reference TRBV28 and TRBJ1-5, is DVKVTQSSRYLVKRTGEKVFLECVQDMDHENMFWYRQDPGLGLRLIYFSYDVKMKEKGDIPEGYSVSREKKERFSLILESASTNQTSMYLCASSLMGGRGQPQHFGDGTRLSIL.

This clone was seen a few times. The rearrangement links TRBV21-1 to TRBJ1-4; TRBD1 reflects the table's D call only, with no check against the DNA. TRBV21-1 is described as a pseudogene. CDR3 length: 13 amino acids. CDR3 coding DNA: TGTGCCAGCACTACCGGGACAGGTGAAAAACTGTTTTTT. Encoded protein: CASTTGTGEKLFF.

J is TRBJ1-2 and V is TRBV28, with D tentatively TRBD1 (6 bases). V lost 5 bases and J 4 bases, leaving 11 bases between the germline ends. Germline CDR1 and CDR2: MDHEN and SYDVKM. The CDR3 loop spans 13 amino acids. DNA of the CDR3: TGTGCCAGCAGTCTCAGGGGCAGCTATGGCTACACCTTC. It encodes CASSLRGSYGYTF.

The DNA for the CDR3 is TGTGCCAGCAGCTTAGGGACAGGGGGTTACAGGGAGCAGTTCTTC. Translation gives CASSLGTGGYREQFF. The chain recombines TRBV11-1 with TRBJ2-1; TRBD1 agrees at 10 bases. This CDR3 has 15 amino acids. Losses at the gene ends were 1 base for V and 10 bases for J; bases not matched to a gene: 7. The V gene's germline CDR1 is SGHAT and CDR2 FQDESV (reference sequence). The full variable domain, in which reference TRBV11-1 and TRBJ2-1 provide the parts outside the CDR3, is EAEVAQSPRYKITEKSQAVAFWCDPISGHATLYWYRQILGQGPELLVQFQDESVVDDSQLPKDRFSAERLKGVDSTLKIQPAELGDSAMYLCASSLGTGGYREQFFGPGTRLTVL.

The rearrangement joins TRBV7-9 to TRBJ1-6; D is undetermined. The germline CDR1 and CDR2 sequences are SEHNR and FQNEAQ (reference sequence). This CDR3 spans 15 amino acids. The germline V and J ends were trimmed by 1 base and 6 bases, with 10 bases remaining between them. This chain's CDR3 is CASSLDRPGNSPLHF. The DNA of the CDR3 is TGTGCCAGCAGCTTAGACAGACCCGGTAATTCACCCCTCCACTTT.

V usage is TRBV27 and J usage is TRBJ1-2, with D unresolved. V gave up 0 bases and J gave up 5 bases, with 13 bases separating them. The germline V gene encodes CDR1 MNHEY and CDR2 SMNVEV (reference sequence). The CDR3 has 15 residues. CDR3 region: CASSLSPGLDYGYTF. The CDR3 DNA reads as TGTGCCAGCAGTTTATCGCCTGGGCTCGATTATGGCTACACCTTC.

This chain joins TRBV5-1 and TRBJ1-5, with 7 bases identical to TRBD1. This CDR3 has 14 residues. In germline, CDR1 is SGHRS, CDR2 YFSETQ. V gave up 3 bases and J gave up 4 bases; unmatched junction bases: 4. The CDR3 region is CASSSTGRNQPQHF. The DNA of the CDR3 is TGCGCCAGCAGCTCGACAGGGAGAAATCAGCCCCAGCATTTT.

The rearrangement joins TRBV10-3 to TRBJ2-6; a possible D gene is TRBD2 (5 bases). The CDR3 consists of 17 residues. CDR1 and CDR2 from the germline V gene are ENHRY and SYGVKD. V was shortened by 6 bases and J by 3 bases, with 18 bases between the two germline ends. The CDR3 DNA follows: TGTGCCATCAGCAGCGGTCCCAAGGGCGTTGGGGCCAACGTCCTGACTTTC. It codes for CAISSGPKGVGANVLTF.

The rearrangement uses TRBV7-9 and TRBJ1-2; 8 nucleotides match TRBD1. The CDR3 loop spans 14 amino acids. V was pared by 4 bases and J by 6 bases, with 7 bases of the junction left unmatched. Germline-derived CDR1 and CDR2 are SEHNR and FQNEAQ (reference sequence). CDR3 coding DNA: TGTGCCAGCAGCTCCGCGGACAGGGTCAATGGCTACACCTTC. Its translation is CASSSADRVNGYTF.

V usage is TRBV5-6 and J usage is TRBJ1-6; D is unclear. The CDR3 sequence is 12 residues long. The ends were cut back, 1 base at V and 8 bases at J, with 4 bases in the middle. The germline V gene encodes CDR1 SGHDT and CDR2 YYEEEE. CDR3 residues: CASSLWDSPLHF. DNA of the CDR3: TGTGCCAGCAGCTTGTGGGATTCACCCCTCCACTTT.

The sample holds one count of this clone. The chain is built from TRBV6-5 and TRBJ2-3; D is unresolved. This CDR3 contains 15 residues. V lost 4 bases to trimming and J lost 3 bases, with 14 bases between them. Per the germline V gene, CDR1 is MNHEY and CDR2 is SVGAGI. As DNA, the CDR3 is TGTGCCAGCAGTTGGAGTCACAGACCGACAGATACGCAGTATTTT. It encodes CASSWSHRPTDTQYF.

The V gene is TRBV9, the J gene TRBJ1-1; the D gene is possibly TRBD1 (5 bases). CDR3 length: 16 residues. Germline V lookup: CDR1 SGDLS, CDR2 YYNGEE. V was cut by 3 bases and J by 2 bases, with 17 bases left in between. CDR3 nucleotide sequence: TGTGCCAGCAGCGGCCGCGGACATTTCGCAAACACTGAAGCTTTCTTT. Encoded protein: CASSGRGHFANTEAFF.